The rows below give T cell receptor beta chains drawn from one sample of a study of T cell repertoires in cytomegalovirus infection. TCRdb analysed the reads with MiXCR anew, one entry per CDR3 protein. This table holds more than 400,000 distinct CDR3 sequences, approximately 25% found once. Sequenced: PBMCs. These receptors originate from a human donor in good health (CMV status not recorded). Some clones in this sample may be carry-over from other donors' samples. Each CDR3 is given with its conserved first and last residue.

v_call	j_call	cdr3_aa
TRBV7-9	TRBJ1-5	CASSPGTNNQPQHF
TRBV7-4	TRBJ1-2	CASSREQVIRGYTF
TRBV7-2	TRBJ2-5	CASRTSGSRQETQYF
TRBV6-2/TRBV6-3	TRBJ2-2	CASSYRGHTGELFF
TRBV7-8	TRBJ2-1	CASSADRAFYNEQFF
TRBV5-3	TRBJ2-1	CARSVTSEPYNEQFF
TRBV19	TRBJ2-3	CASSTGTDTDTQYF
TRBV3-1	TRBJ1-6	CASSQTGGAVNSPLHF
TRBV4-1	TRBJ1-2	CASSPSPNPTNYGYTF
TRBV7-9	TRBJ1-2	CASSSKWDYGYTF
TRBV28	TRBJ1-5	CASTLGLDQPQHF